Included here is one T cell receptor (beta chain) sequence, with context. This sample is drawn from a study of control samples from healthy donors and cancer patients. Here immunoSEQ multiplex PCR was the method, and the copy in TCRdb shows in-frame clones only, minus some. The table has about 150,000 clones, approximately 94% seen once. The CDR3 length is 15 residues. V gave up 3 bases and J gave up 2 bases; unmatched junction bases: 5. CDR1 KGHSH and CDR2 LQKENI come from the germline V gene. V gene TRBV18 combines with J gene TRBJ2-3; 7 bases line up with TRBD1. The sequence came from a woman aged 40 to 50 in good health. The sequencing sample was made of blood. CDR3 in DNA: TGTGCCAGCTCACCGACAGGGTTCCCCACAGATACGCAGTATTTT. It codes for CASSPTGFPTDTQYF.